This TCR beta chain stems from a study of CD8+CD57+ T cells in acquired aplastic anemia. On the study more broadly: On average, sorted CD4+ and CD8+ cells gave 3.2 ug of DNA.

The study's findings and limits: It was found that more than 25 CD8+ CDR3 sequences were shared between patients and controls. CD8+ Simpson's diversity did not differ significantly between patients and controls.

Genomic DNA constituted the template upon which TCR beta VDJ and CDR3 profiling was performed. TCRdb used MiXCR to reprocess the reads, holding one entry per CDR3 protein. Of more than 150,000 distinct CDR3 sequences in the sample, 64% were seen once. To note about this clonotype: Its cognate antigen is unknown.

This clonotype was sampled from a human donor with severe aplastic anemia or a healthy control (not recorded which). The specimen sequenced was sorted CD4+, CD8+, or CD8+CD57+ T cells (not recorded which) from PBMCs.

CDR3 in DNA: TGTGCCAGCAGCCAAGGGGGATACTCACCCCTCCACTTT. Its translation: CASSQGGYSPLHF. The chain uses TRBV9 and TRBJ1-6, with D perhaps matching TRBD1 (6 bases). V was shortened by 4 bases and J by 10 bases, with 12 bases between the two germline ends. The CDR3 is 13 amino acids. Germline-derived CDR1 and CDR2 are SGDLS and YYNGEE.